Reported below is one T cell receptor (beta chain). Antigen: not known. The repertoire was sequenced with immunoSEQ multiplex PCR; TCRdb's copy has only in-frame clones and lacks some. Among more than 40,000 clones listed, around 77% were seen once. Alongside CTLA-4 blockade with ipilimumab, patients with chemo-refractory metastatic non-small-cell lung cancer received focal radiation. The sample originates from a study of radiotherapy plus CTLA-4 blockade in lung cancer. Study-level information: For around 18% of patients, objective responses occurred, and about 33% had disease control.

The study's findings and limits: Blood saw expansion of tumor-derived TCR clones after radiotherapy plus ipilimumab. Response was reportedly best predicted by early blood T cell clone dynamics, with interferon-beta.

This CDR3 has 15 amino acids. The junction had 12 bases not matched to a gene; V was cut back by 8 bases and J by 7 bases. CDR1 and CDR2 (germline): MDHEN, SYDVKM. This clonotype was sampled from a human donor with non-small cell lung cancer who had stable disease on radiotherapy plus ipilimumab. This rearrangement joins TRBV28 to TRBJ2-1; 9 bases match TRBD1. The starting material was peripheral blood, obtained from a patient treated with radiotherapy plus ipilimumab. Written as DNA, the CDR3 is TGTGCCAGCCCCCCTGACAGGGGGGCGAGGAATGAGCAGTTCTTC. This encodes CASPPDRGARNEQFF. The full variable domain, with the rest looked up from reference TRBV28 and TRBJ2-1, is DVKVTQSSRYLVKRTGEKVFLECVQDMDHENMFWYRQDPGLGLRLIYFSYDVKMKEKGDIPEGYSVSREKKERFSLILESASTNQTSMYLCASPPDRGARNEQFFGPGTRLTVL.